Presented here are 2 T cell receptor beta chains from one specimen sequenced in a study of breast tumors, draining lymph nodes, adjacent tissues. Axillary draining lymph nodes of breast cancer patients supplied the node samples. TCRdb passed the multiplex PCR reads through MiXCR, listing each CDR3 protein once. The sample records 85,000 to 130,000 distinct CDR3 sequences, 21% being singletons. The sequenced sample consisted of axillary lymph node tissue. The receptor set was obtained from a female donor with breast cancer. Some clones in this sample may be carry-over from other donors' samples.

The CDR3 nucleotides read TGTGCCAGGGGCACCGCGCAGGGTGAAAAACTGTTTTTT. Its protein is CARGTAQGEKLFF. V usage is TRBV27 and J usage is TRBJ1-4; weak D call: TRBD1 (5 bases). Germline V CDR1 and CDR2: MNHEY, SMNVEV (reference sequence). Trimming stripped 9 bases from V and 7 bases from J, with 15 bases between. The CDR3 extends over 13 amino acids.

The table lists this clonotype with many counts. The chain links TRBV7-3 to TRBJ2-3, with a weak D call TRBD2 (6 bases). CDR3 size: 15 residues. Germline CDR1 and CDR2: SGHTA and FQGTGA. V was shortened by 3 bases and J by 8 bases, with 18 bases between the two germline ends. The CDR3 DNA reads as TGTGCCAGCAGCTTGGCGGGAAACCCCTCAGCTACGCAGTATTTT. The encoded protein is CASSLAGNPSATQYF.